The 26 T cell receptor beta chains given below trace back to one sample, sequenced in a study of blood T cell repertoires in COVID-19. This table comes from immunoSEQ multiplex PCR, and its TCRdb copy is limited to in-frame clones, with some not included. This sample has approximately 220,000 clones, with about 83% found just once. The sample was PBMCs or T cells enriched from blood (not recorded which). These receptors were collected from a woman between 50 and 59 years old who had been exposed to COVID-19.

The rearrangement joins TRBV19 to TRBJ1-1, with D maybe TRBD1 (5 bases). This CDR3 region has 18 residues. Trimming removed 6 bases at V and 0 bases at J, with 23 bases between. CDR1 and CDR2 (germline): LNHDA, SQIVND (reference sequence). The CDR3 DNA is TGTGCCAGTAGCCCCCGGGGAGGGGCGCGCGGCATGAACACTGAAGCTTTCTTT. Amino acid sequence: CASSPRGGARGMNTEAFF.

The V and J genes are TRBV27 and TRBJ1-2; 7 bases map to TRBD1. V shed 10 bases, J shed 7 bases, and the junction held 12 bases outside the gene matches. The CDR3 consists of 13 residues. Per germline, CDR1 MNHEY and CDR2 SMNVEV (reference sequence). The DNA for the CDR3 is TGTGCCACCTCATCAGGGGGGCTGGTTGGCTACACCTTC. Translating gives CATSSGGLVGYTF.

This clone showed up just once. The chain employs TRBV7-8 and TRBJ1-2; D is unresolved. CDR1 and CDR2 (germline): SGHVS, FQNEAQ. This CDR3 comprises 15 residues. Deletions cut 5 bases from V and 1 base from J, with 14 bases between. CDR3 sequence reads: CASSLAPYSNYGYTF. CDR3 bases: TGTGCCAGCAGCCTCGCTCCTTACAGTAACTATGGCTACACCTTC.

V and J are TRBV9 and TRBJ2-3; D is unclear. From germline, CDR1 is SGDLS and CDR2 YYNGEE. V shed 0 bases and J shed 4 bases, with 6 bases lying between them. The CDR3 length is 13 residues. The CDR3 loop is CASSVATADTQYF. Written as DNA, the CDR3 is TGTGCCAGCAGCGTAGCTACGGCAGATACGCAGTATTTT. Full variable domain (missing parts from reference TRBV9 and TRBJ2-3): DSGVTQTPKHLITATGQRVTLRCSPRSGDLSVYWYQQSLDQGLQFLIQYYNGEERAKGNILERFSAQQFPDLHSELNLSSLELGDSALYFCASSVATADTQYFGPGTRLTVL.

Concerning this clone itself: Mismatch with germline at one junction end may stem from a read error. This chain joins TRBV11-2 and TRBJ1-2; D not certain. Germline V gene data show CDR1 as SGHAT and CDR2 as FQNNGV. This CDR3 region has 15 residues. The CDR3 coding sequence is TGTGCCAGCAGGTTAGGGCCGGGTGGGAACTATGGCTACACCTTC. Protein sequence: CASRLGPGGNYGYTF.

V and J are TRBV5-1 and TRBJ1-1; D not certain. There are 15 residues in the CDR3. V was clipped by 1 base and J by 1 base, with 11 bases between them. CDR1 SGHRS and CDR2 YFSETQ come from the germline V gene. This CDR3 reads CASSLSVSRNTEAFF. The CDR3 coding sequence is TGCGCCAGCAGCTTGAGCGTCAGCCGGAACACTGAAGCTTTCTTT.

In nucleotides, the CDR3 is TGTGCCAGCAGTTCATCGACAGTCTCCGAGCAGTACTTC. It yields the protein CASSSSTVSEQYF. The chain couples TRBV27 to TRBJ2-7, with D possibly matching TRBD1 (5 bases). Germline assignment: CDR1 MNHEY and CDR2 SMNVEV (reference sequence). The CDR3 extends over 13 amino acids. V was shortened by 4 bases and J by 6 bases, with 13 bases between the two germline ends.

CDR3 amino acids: CASSVGNRGETQYF. CDR3 DNA sequence: TGTGCCAGCAGCGTAGGGAACAGGGGAGAGACCCAGTACTTC. The chain uses TRBV9 and TRBJ2-5, with 7 bases lining up with TRBD1. V lost 0 bases to trimming and J lost 4 bases; unmatched junction nucleotides: 3. Germline assignment: CDR1 SGDLS and CDR2 YYNGEE. The CDR3 runs to 14 residues.

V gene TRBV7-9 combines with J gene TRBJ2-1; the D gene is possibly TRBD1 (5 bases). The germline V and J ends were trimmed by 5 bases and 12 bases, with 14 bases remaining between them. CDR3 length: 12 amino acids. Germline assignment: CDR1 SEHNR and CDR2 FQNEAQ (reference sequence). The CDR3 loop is CASSLLRGGQFF. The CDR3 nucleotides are TGTGCCAGCAGCCTCCTTAGGGGCGGGCAGTTCTTC.

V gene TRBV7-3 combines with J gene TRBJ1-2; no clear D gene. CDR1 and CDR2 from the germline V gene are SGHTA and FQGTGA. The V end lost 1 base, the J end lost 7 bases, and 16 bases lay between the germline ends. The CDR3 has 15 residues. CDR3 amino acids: CASSLNGLPGSGYTF. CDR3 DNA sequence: TGTGCCAGCAGCTTAAATGGACTCCCTGGCTCTGGCTACACCTTC.

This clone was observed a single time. The CDR3 here is CSVGGGVEKLFF. In DNA, the CDR3 is TGCAGCGTCGGGGGGGGCGTTGAAAAACTGTTTTTT. The V and J genes are TRBV29-1 and TRBJ1-4; a possible D gene is TRBD1 (6 bases). Germline CDR1 and CDR2: SQVTM and ANQGSEA. Trimming left V 6 bases short and J 7 bases short, with 12 bases between. This CDR3 comprises 12 residues.

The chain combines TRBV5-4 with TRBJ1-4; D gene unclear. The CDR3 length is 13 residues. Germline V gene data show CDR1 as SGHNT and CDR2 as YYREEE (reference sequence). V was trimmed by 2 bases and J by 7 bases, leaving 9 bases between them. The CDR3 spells CASSFLPGEKLFF. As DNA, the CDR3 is TGTGCCAGCAGCTTCCTCCCGGGTGAAAAACTGTTTTTT.

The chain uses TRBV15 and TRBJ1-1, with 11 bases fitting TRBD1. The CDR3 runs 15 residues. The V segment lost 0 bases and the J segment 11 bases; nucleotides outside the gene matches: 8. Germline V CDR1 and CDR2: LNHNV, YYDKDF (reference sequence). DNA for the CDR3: TGTGCCACCAGCAGAGATATCGGACAGGGGGCGGGGGCTTTCTTT. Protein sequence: CATSRDIGQGAGAFF.

CDR3 DNA sequence: TGTGCCAGCAGCCTCGTCGGGGGGTTGAACACCGGGGAGCTGTTTTTT. Translating gives CASSLVGGLNTGELFF. The V and J genes are TRBV3-1 (or the pseudogene TRBV3-2) and TRBJ2-2, with 7 positions matching TRBD2. V shed 4 bases and J 1 base; nucleotides not matched to a gene: 6. The CDR3 is 16 residues long. The germline V gene has CDR1 LGHDT and CDR2 YNNKEL (reference sequence).

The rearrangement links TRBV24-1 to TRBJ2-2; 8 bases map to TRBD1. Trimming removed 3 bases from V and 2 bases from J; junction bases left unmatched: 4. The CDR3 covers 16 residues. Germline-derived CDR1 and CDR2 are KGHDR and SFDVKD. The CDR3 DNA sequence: TGTGCCACCAGTGATAAGGGACAGGCAAACACCGGGGAGCTGTTTTTT. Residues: CATSDKGQANTGELFF.

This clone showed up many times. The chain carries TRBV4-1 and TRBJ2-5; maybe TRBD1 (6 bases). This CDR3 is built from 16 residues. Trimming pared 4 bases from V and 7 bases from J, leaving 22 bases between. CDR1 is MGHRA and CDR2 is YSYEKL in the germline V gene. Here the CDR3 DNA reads TGCGCCAGCAGCCGAGCAGGGGACGCCTTCGAGGGGACCCAGTACTTC. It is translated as CASSRAGDAFEGTQYF.

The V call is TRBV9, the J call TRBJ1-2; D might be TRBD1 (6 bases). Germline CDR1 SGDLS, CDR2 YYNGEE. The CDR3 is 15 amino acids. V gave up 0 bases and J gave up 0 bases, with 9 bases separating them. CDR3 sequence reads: CASSVDGGTNYGYTF. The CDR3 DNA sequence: TGTGCCAGCAGCGTAGATGGGGGCACTAACTATGGCTACACCTTC.

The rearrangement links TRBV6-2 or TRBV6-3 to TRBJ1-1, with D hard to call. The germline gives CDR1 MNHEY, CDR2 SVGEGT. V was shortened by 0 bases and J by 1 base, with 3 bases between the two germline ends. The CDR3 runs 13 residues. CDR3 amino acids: CASSYSRNTEAFF. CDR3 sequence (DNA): TGTGCCAGCAGTTACTCGCGGAACACTGAAGCTTTCTTT.

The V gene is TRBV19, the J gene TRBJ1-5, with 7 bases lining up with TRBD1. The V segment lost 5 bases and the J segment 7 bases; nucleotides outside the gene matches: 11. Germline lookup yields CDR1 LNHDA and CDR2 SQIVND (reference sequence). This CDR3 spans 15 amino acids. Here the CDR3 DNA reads TGTGCCAGTAGTCCGATCAACAGGGGCGGACAGCCCCAGCATTTT. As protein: CASSPINRGGQPQHF.

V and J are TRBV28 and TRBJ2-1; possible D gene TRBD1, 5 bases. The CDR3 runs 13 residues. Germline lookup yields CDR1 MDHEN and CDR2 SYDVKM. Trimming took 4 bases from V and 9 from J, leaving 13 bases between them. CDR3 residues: CASSSGNKGEQFF. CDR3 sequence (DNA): TGTGCCAGCAGTTCAGGGAATAAGGGTGAGCAGTTCTTC.

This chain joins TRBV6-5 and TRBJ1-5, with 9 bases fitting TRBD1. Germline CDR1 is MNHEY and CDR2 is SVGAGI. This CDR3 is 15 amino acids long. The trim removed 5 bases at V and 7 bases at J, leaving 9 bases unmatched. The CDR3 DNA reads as TGTGCCAGCAGTCCGACCAGGGACAGGGTCCAGCCCCAGCATTTT. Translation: CASSPTRDRVQPQHF.

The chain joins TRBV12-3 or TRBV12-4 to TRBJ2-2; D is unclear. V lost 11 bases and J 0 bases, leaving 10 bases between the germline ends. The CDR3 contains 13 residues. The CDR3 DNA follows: TGTGCCTCATTGGGCGCGAACACCGGGGAGCTGTTTTTT. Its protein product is CASLGANTGELFF.

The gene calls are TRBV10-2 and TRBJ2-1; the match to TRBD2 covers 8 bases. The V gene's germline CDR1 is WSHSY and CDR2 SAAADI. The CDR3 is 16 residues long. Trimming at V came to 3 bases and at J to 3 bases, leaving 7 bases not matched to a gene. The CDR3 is CASSDPAGEYYNEQFF. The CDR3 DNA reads TGCGCCAGCAGTGATCCAGCGGGGGAATACTACAATGAGCAGTTCTTC.

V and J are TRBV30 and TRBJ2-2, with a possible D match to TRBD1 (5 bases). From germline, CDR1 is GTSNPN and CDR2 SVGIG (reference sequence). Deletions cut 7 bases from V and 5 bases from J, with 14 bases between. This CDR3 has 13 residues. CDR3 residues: CASLGARTGELFF. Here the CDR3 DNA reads TGTGCCTCATTAGGGGCTAGGACCGGGGAGCTGTTTTTT.

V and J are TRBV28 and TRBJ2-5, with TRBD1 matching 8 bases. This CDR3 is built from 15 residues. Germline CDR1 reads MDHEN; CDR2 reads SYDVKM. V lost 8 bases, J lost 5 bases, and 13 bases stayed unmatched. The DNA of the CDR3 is TGTGCCAGCGTTCGTGGGGCAGGGGGCCTGGAGACCCAGTACTTC. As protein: CASVRGAGGLETQYF.

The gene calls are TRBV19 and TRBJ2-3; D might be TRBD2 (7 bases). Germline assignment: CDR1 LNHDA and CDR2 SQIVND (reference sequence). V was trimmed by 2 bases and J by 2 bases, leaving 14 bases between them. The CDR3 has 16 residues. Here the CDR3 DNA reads TGTGCCAGTAGTATATCCGCGGGGGCCTCCACAGATACGCAGTATTTT. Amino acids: CASSISAGASTDTQYF.